The 27 T cell receptor beta chains below all came from one sample that was sequenced in a study of T cell responses to AZD1222 COVID-19 vaccine. Sequencing was performed with immunoSEQ multiplex PCR; in TCRdb, only in-frame clones are kept and a portion is missing. The sample lists approximately 130,000 clones, approximately 80% occurring once. The sequencing used peripheral blood, collected 28 days after the second AZD1222 dose. The receptors stem from an adult who received the AZD1222 COVID-19 vaccine.

The chain links TRBV18 to TRBJ2-5, with 11 bases aligning to TRBD1. Germline V gene lookup returns CDR1 KGHSH and CDR2 LQKENI. The J segment lost 1 base and the V segment lost 4 bases, leaving 5 bases of the junction unmatched. This CDR3 is 16 amino acids long. The CDR3 is CASSRGQGAIQETQYF. The CDR3 nucleotides are TGTGCCAGCTCACGAGGACAGGGGGCAATCCAAGAGACCCAGTACTTC.

This rearrangement joins TRBV29-1 to TRBJ2-5; no clear D. Germline CDR1 SQVTM, CDR2 ANQGSEA. Trimming took 8 bases from V and 4 from J, leaving 8 bases between them. CDR3 length: 10 residues. The CDR3 loop reads CSLFLETQYF. The CDR3 DNA reads TGCAGCCTTTTCCTAGAGACCCAGTACTTC.

On this clone: A junction boundary mismatches the germline segment, possibly from a read error. The genes are TRBV4-3 and TRBJ2-1; TRBD1 or TRBD2 may be the D gene (5 bases each). Germline values: CDR1 LGHNA, CDR2 YSLEER. The CDR3 length is 18 residues. The DNA for the CDR3 is TGCGCCAGCAGTCAAGATATTGGTACGGCAGGGAGTAGGGATGAGCAGTTCTTC. Translating it yields CASSQDIGTAGSRDEQFF.

The J gene is TRBJ1-2, the V gene TRBV19, with no clear D. Germline-derived CDR1 and CDR2 are LNHDA and SQIVND (reference sequence). This CDR3 is 15 amino acids long. V gave up 6 bases and J gave up 4 bases, with 18 bases separating them. Written as DNA, the CDR3 is TGTGCCAGTAGCTCCGAAGCCTCAGGTCTCTATGGCTACACCTTC. This encodes CASSSEASGLYGYTF.

The V call is TRBV18, the J call TRBJ1-2; D not resolved. The V end was cut by 0 bases, the J end by 0 bases, with 2 bases between. This CDR3 region has 13 residues. CDR1 KGHSH and CDR2 LQKENI come from the germline V gene. Here the CDR3 reads CASSPPTNYGYTF. For the CDR3, the DNA is TGTGCCAGCTCACCACCCACTAACTATGGCTACACCTTC.

The rearrangement links TRBV28 to TRBJ2-3; TRBD2 agrees at 13 bases. The CDR3 loop spans 16 amino acids. The J segment lost 3 bases and the V segment lost 5 bases, leaving 5 bases of the junction unmatched. Germline CDR1 is MDHEN and CDR2 is SYDVKM. CDR3 DNA: TGTGCCAGCAGTCTCACTAGCGGGGGGGCAACAGATACGCAGTATTTT. Residues: CASSLTSGGATDTQYF.

The chain carries TRBV19 and TRBJ1-1; 7 bases match TRBD1. This CDR3 comprises 15 residues. Germline CDR1 reads LNHDA; CDR2 reads SQIVND (reference sequence). Trimming at V came to 5 bases and at J to 1 base, leaving 7 bases not matched to a gene. CDR3 protein: CASSADREGNTEAFF. CDR3 nucleotide sequence: TGTGCCAGTAGTGCAGACAGGGAGGGGAACACTGAAGCTTTCTTT.

The chain couples TRBV7-2 to TRBJ1-2, with TRBD1 as a possible D gene (6 bases). Germline assignment: CDR1 SGHTA and CDR2 FQGNSA. V was pared by 1 base and J by 3 bases, with 9 bases between. There are 14 residues in the CDR3. In DNA, the CDR3 is TGTGCCAGCAGCTTAGATTCAGGGGACTATGGCTACACCTTC. Translation: CASSLDSGDYGYTF.

The V and J genes are TRBV15 and TRBJ1-1; D is uncertain. The V end was cut by 9 bases, the J end by 0 bases, with 17 bases between. The CDR3 covers 15 residues. The V gene's germline CDR1 is LNHNV and CDR2 YYDKDF (reference sequence). CDR3 protein: CATQGTRIMNTEAFF. The CDR3 DNA is TGTGCCACGCAAGGTACCAGAATAATGAACACTGAAGCTTTCTTT.

With respect to this clone: No DNA is shown, since the ends of the CDR3 on it are uncertain; the CDR3 is the one TCRdb lists. The chain uses TRBV23-1 and TRBJ1-2. TRBV23-1 is an open reading frame, and its role is uncertain. The CDR3 numbers 11 amino acids, ends counted. CDR3: CAGGYWCGYTF.

V is TRBV5-1 and J is TRBJ2-7, with no clear D. Trimming removed 4 bases at V and 6 bases at J, with 17 bases between. This CDR3 region has 14 residues. The germline gives CDR1 SGHRS, CDR2 YFSETQ. CDR3 loop: CASSPYTDIGEQYF. In nucleotides, the CDR3 is TGCGCCAGCAGCCCCTACACTGATATCGGCGAGCAGTACTTC.

The gene calls are TRBV24-1 and TRBJ1-2; D is possibly TRBD1 (5 bases). CDR1 is KGHDR and CDR2 is SFDVKD in the germline V gene. The length of the CDR3 is 15 residues. Trimming left V 2 bases short and J 6 bases short, with 15 bases between. The CDR3 sequence is CATSDSGGIHHGYTF. As DNA, the CDR3 is TGTGCCACCAGTGATTCGGGGGGAATTCATCATGGCTACACCTTC.

V and J are TRBV28 and TRBJ1-2, with 8 bases fitting TRBD1. This CDR3 comprises 13 residues. CDR1 and CDR2 (germline): MDHEN, SYDVKM. V lost 6 bases, J lost 4 bases, and 4 bases stayed unmatched. CDR3 in amino acids: CASRPGQVYGYTF. The CDR3 DNA is TGTGCCAGCAGACCGGGACAGGTCTATGGCTACACCTTC.

This chain uses TRBV10-2 with TRBJ1-1, with a possible D match to TRBD1 (5 bases). CDR1 and CDR2 (germline): WSHSY, SAAADI. V dropped 8 bases and J dropped 0 bases, with 19 bases sitting between them. CDR3 length: 16 residues. The CDR3 here is CASGSQELTLNTEAFF. In DNA form, the CDR3 reads TGCGCCAGCGGGTCACAGGAACTTACGTTGAACACTGAAGCTTTCTTT.

The genes are TRBV29-1 and TRBJ1-1, with a weak D call TRBD1 (5 bases). V lost 7 bases to trimming and J lost 0 bases, with 18 bases between them. Germline V lookup: CDR1 SQVTM, CDR2 ANQGSEA. The CDR3 has 15 amino acids. The CDR3 here is CSALGIGGLNTEAFF. The CDR3 bases are TGCAGCGCCCTTGGTATCGGGGGTTTGAACACTGAAGCTTTCTTT.

V is TRBV5-5 and J is TRBJ1-4; unclear D gene. V was cut by 0 bases and J by 5 bases, with 14 bases left in between. Per germline, CDR1 SGHKS and CDR2 YYEKEE (reference sequence). The CDR3 has 16 residues. The CDR3 protein is CASSLDLERRNEKLFF. The CDR3 DNA reads TGTGCCAGCAGCTTGGACTTAGAACGTCGGAATGAAAAACTGTTTTTT.

This chain connects TRBV3-1 (or the pseudogene TRBV3-2) to TRBJ2-3, with 10 bases lining up with TRBD2. The ends lost 0 bases at V and 2 bases at J; junction bases unmatched: 5. CDR1 is LGHDT and CDR2 is YNNKEL in the germline V gene (reference sequence). CDR3 size: 17 residues. CDR3 residues: CASSQDRSGGVTDTQYF. The CDR3 DNA follows: TGTGCCAGCAGCCAAGATAGGAGCGGGGGGGTCACAGATACGCAGTATTTT.

Only a few counts were recorded for this clone. The V gene is TRBV20-1, the J gene TRBJ1-3; D gene ambiguous. The germline V gene encodes CDR1 DFQATT and CDR2 SNEGSKA (reference sequence). The CDR3 loop spans 11 amino acids. Trimming took off 7 bases at V and 2 bases at J, with 6 bases between the two ends. For the CDR3, the DNA is TGCAGTGTGATGCCTGGAAACACCATATATTTT. Protein sequence: CSVMPGNTIYF.

V is TRBV6-5 and J is TRBJ2-5; D is possibly TRBD2 (5 bases). In germline, CDR1 is MNHEY, CDR2 SVGAGI. This CDR3 spans 13 amino acids. Trimming pared 6 bases from V and 13 bases from J, leaving 21 bases between. CDR3 loop: CASRSQLAAGRYF. The CDR3 DNA is TGTGCCAGCAGGTCGCAACTGGCGGCGGGTCGGTACTTC.

In nucleotides, the CDR3 is TGTGCCACCAGCCGGGACAGGGGGTCTCTTGAGCAGTTCTTC. Amino acid sequence: CATSRDRGSLEQFF. The J gene is TRBJ2-1, the V gene TRBV24-1, with TRBD1 matching 11 bases. Germline lookup yields CDR1 KGHDR and CDR2 SFDVKD. The CDR3 is 14 residues long. Trimming at V came to 7 bases and at J to 9 bases, leaving 7 bases not matched to a gene.

The rearrangement joins TRBV12-3 or TRBV12-4 to TRBJ1-5, with D tentatively TRBD1 (6 bases). The CDR3 sequence is 13 residues long. The V end lost 6 bases, the J end lost 4 bases, and 10 bases lay between the germline ends. The CDR3 sequence is CASSLQGNQPQHF. CDR3 coding DNA: TGTGCCAGCAGCTTACAGGGTAATCAGCCCCAGCATTTT.

The rearrangement uses TRBV27 and TRBJ2-3, with D perhaps matching TRBD1 (5 bases). The CDR3 covers 16 residues. Germline loops: CDR1 MNHEY, CDR2 SMNVEV (reference sequence). V lost 0 bases, J lost 0 bases, and 10 bases lay in between. The CDR3, as DNA: TGTGCCAGCAGTTTATCGAAGGGGCGTAGCACAGATACGCAGTATTTT. Translation: CASSLSKGRSTDTQYF.

The chain employs TRBV6-5 and TRBJ1-2; D gene ambiguous. Trimming stripped 10 bases from V and 2 bases from J, with 14 bases between. The CDR3 runs to 13 residues. Germline lookup yields CDR1 MNHEY and CDR2 SVGAGI. CDR3 sequence: CATQSGKNYGYTF. CDR3 nucleotides: TGTGCCACCCAATCCGGGAAGAACTATGGCTACACCTTC.

This sequence joins TRBV4-3 and TRBJ1-2; the match to TRBD1 covers 8 bases. V shed 4 bases and J 3 bases; nucleotides not matched to a gene: 7. This CDR3 has 15 amino acids. The germline V gene encodes CDR1 LGHNA and CDR2 YSLEER. CDR3 sequence (DNA): TGCGCCAGCAGCCCCAGTCAGGGGGCACACTATGGCTACACCTTC. This codes for CASSPSQGAHYGYTF.

The V gene is TRBV19, the J gene TRBJ2-7; TRBD1 is a possible D gene (6 bases). Germline V gene sequence: CDR1 LNHDA, CDR2 SQIVND (reference sequence). The V and J ends lost 4 bases and 9 bases respectively, with 10 bases between them. CDR3 length: 11 residues. CDR3 in DNA: TGTGCCAGTAGTACTGGACAGCTGCAGTACTTC. Amino acid sequence: CASSTGQLQYF. The variable domain in full, completed from reference TRBV19 and TRBJ2-7, reads DGGITQSPKYLFRKEGQNVTLSCEQNLNHDAMYWYRQDPGQGLRLIYYSQIVNDFQKGDIAEGYSVSREKKESFPLTVTSAQKNPTAFYLCASSTGQLQYFGPGTRLTVT.

J is TRBJ2-5 and V is TRBV7-3; no definite D call. CDR3 length equals 14 residues. Germline V gene sequence: CDR1 SGHTA, CDR2 FQGTGA. The ends were cut back, 5 bases at V and 5 bases at J, with 15 bases in the middle. CDR3 amino acids: CASSRRGGQETQYF. The CDR3 DNA reads TGTGCCAGCAGCCGACGCGGTGGTCAGGAGACCCAGTACTTC.

J is TRBJ1-5 and V is TRBV11-2; no definite D call. Germline V gene lookup returns CDR1 SGHAT and CDR2 FQNNGV. The CDR3 spans 13 residues. Trimming stripped 1 base from V and 5 bases from J, with 6 bases between. Written as DNA, the CDR3 is TGTGCCAGCAGCTTAGGCCGATATCAGCCCCAGCATTTT. Encoded protein: CASSLGRYQPQHF.